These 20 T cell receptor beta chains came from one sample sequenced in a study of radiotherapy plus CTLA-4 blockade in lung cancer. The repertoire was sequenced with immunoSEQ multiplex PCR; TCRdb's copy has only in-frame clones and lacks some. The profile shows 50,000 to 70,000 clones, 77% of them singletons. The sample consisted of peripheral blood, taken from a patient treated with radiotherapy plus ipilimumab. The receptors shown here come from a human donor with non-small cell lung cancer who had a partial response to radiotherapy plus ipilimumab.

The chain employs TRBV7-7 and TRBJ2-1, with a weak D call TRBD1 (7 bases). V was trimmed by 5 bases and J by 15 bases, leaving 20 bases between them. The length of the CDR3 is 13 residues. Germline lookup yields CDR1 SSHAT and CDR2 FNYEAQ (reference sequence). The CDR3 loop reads CASSLSRGDRVFF. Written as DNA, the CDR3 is TGTGCCAGCAGCCTCTCCAGGGGGGACCGGGTGTTCTTC.

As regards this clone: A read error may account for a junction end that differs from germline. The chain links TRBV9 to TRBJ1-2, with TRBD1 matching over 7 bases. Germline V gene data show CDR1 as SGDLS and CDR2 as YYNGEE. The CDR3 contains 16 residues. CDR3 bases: TGTGCCAGCATCGTAGCCGGGGACAGACATAACTATGGCTACACCTTC. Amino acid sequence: CASIVAGDRHNYGYTF.

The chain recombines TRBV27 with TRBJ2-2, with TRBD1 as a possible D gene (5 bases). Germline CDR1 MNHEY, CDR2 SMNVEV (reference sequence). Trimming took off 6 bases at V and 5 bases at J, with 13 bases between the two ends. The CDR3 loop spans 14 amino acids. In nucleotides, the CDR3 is TGTGCCAGCAGAAGGGGTTGGGATACCGGGGAGCTGTTTTTT. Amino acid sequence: CASRRGWDTGELFF.

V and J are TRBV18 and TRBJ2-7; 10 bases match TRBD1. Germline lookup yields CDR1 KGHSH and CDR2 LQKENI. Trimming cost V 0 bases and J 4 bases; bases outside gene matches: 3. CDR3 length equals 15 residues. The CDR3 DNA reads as TGTGCCAGCTCACCACCGAGACAGGGGGCATACGAGCAGTACTTC. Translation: CASSPPRQGAYEQYF.

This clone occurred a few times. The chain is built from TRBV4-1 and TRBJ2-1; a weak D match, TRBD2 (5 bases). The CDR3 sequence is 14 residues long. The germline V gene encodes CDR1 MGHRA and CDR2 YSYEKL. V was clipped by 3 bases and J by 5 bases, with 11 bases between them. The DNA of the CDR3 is TGCGCCAGCAGCCACCCTACTAGGAACAATGAGCAGTTCTTC. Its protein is CASSHPTRNNEQFF.

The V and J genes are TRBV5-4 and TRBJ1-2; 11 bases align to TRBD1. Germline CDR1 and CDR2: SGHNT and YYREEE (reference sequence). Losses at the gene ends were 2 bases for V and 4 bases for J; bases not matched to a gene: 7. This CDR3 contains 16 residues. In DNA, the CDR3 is TGTGCCAGCAGCTTAGGGACAGGGGGACTAGGCTATGGCTACACCTTC. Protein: CASSLGTGGLGYGYTF.

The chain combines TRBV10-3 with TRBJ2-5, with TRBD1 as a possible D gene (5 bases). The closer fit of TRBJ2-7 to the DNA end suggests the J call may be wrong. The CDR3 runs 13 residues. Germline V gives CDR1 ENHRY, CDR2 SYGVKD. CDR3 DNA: TGTGCCATCAGTGAGGCAGGGAACAGCGAGCAGTACTTC. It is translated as CAISEAGNSEQYF.

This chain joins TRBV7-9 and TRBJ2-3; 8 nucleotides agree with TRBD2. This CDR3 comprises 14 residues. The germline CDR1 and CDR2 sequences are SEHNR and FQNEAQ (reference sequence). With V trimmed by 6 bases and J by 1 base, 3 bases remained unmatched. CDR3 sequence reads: CASSPGGGTDTQYF. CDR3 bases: TGTGCCAGCAGTCCGGGGGGGGGCACAGATACGCAGTATTTT.

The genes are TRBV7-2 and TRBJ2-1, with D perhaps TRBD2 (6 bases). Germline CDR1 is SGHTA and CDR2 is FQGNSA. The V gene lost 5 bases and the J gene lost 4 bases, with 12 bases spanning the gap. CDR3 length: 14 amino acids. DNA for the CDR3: TGTGCCAGCAGCCAAGGGACTCGGTACAATGAGCAGTTCTTC. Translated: CASSQGTRYNEQFF.

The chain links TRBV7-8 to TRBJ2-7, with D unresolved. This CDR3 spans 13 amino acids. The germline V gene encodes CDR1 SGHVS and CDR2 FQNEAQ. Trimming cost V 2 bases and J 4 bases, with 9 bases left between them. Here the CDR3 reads CASSLSTQYEQYF. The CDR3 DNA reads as TGTGCCAGCAGCTTATCCACCCAGTACGAGCAGTACTTC.

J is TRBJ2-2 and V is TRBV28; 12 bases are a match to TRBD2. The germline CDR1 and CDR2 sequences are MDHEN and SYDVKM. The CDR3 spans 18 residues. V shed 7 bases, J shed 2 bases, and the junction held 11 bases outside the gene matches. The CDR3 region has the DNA TGTGCCAGCACCGATCTAGCGGGGGGGCCCCTTAACACCGGGGAGCTGTTTTTT. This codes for CASTDLAGGPLNTGELFF.

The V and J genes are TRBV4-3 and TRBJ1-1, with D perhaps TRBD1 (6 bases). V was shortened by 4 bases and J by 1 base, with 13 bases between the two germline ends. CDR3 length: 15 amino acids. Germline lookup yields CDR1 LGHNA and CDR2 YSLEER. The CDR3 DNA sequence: TGCGCCAGCAGCCTTTATAGGGGGTCGAACACTGAAGCTTTCTTT. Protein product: CASSLYRGSNTEAFF.

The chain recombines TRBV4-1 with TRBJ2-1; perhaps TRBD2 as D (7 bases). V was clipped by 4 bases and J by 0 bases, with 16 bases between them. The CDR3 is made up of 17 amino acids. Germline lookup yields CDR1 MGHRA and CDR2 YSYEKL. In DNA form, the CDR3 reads TGCGCCAGCAGCCTAGAAAGGGGGGGGAGCTCCTACAATGAGCAGTTCTTC. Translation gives CASSLERGGSSYNEQFF.

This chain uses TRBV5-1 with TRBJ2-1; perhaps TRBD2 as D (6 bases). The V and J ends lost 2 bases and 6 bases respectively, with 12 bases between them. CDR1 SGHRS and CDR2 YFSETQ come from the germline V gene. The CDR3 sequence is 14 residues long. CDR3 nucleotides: TGCGCCAGCAGCTTTATGGGACTTCTCAATGAGCAGTTCTTC. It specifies CASSFMGLLNEQFF.

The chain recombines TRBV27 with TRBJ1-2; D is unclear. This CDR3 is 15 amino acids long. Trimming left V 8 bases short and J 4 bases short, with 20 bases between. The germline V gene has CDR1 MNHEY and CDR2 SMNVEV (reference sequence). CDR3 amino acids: CASPSGSICFYGYTF. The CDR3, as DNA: TGTGCCAGCCCCTCTGGGAGTATATGTTTCTATGGCTACACCTTC.

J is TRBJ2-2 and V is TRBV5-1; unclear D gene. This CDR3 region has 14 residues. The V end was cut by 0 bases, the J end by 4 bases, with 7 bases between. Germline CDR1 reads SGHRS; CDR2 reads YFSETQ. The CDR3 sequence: CASSLGQSTGELFF. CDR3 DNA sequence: TGCGCCAGCAGCTTGGGGCAAAGCACCGGGGAGCTGTTTTTT.

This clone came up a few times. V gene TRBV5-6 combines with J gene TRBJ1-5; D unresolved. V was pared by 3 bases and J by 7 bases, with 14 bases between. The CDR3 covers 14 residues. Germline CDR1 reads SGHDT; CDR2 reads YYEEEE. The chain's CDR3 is CASSSPGERQPQHF. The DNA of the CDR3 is TGTGCCAGCAGCTCGCCCGGGGAACGGCAGCCCCAGCATTTT.

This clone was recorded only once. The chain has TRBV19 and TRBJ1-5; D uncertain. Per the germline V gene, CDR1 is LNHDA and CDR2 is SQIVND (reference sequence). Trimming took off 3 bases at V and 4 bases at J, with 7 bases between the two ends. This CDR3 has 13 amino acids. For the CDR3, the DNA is TGTGCCAGTAGTATCCGGGAGAATCAGCCCCAGCATTTT. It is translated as CASSIRENQPQHF.

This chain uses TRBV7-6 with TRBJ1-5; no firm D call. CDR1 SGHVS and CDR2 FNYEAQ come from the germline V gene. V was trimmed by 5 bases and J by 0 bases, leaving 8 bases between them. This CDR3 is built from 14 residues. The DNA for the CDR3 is TGTGCCAGCAGCCCCCAGGTTAGCAATCAGCCCCAGCATTTT. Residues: CASSPQVSNQPQHF. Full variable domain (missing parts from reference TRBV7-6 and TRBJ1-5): GAGVSQSPRYKVTKRGQDVALRCDPISGHVSLYWYRQALGQGPEFLTYFNYEAQQDKSGLPNDRFSAERPEGSISTLTIQRTEQRDSAMYRCASSPQVSNQPQHFGDGTRLSIL.

For the CDR3, the DNA is TGTGCCAGCAGCCCCGCAGCGGGGTATGGCTACACCTTC. The encoded protein is CASSPAAGYGYTF. The J gene is TRBJ1-2, the V gene TRBV25-1; unclear D gene. The CDR3 is 13 residues long. Between the trimmed V and J ends, which lost 6 bases and 5 bases, there was a span of 13 bases. The germline V gene encodes CDR1 MGHDK and CDR2 SYGVNS.